The present T cell receptor (beta chain) was sequenced within a study of T-cell memory formation after mild COVID-19. Findings and limits, study-wide: Clones contracting over day 15 to 85 were CD4/CD8 balanced, with later expanders leaning CD4+.

The junction had 4 bases not matched to a gene; V was cut back by 3 bases and J by 5 bases. The V gene's germline CDR1 is MGHRA and CDR2 YSYEKL. The CDR3 extends over 16 amino acids. This clonotype was found a few times. What it recognizes is unknown. TCRdb reanalysed the 5' RACE reads using MiXCR and keeps one entry per CDR3 protein. The table lists roughly 600,000 distinct CDR3 sequences, about a sixth of them singletons. The TCR originated in an adult woman who had mild COVID-19 (a few samples of this study predate the infection). Cell type and time point are not known. This chain connects TRBV4-1 to TRBJ1-6; the match to TRBD1 covers 10 bases. Material: PBMCs or a T cell subset sorted from them (not recorded which). CDR3 loop: CASSQSGQGDNSPLHF. CDR3 nucleotide sequence: TGCGCCAGCAGCCAGAGCGGACAGGGGGATAATTCACCCCTCCACTTT.